This T cell receptor (beta chain) is from a study of blood T cell repertoires in COVID-19. Study details: The cDNA or gDNA used as material had been derived from T cells, B-cell-depleted T cells, or PBMCs.

Original data processing: Nucleated cell counts were estimated from reference gene primer amplification. Measured with immunoSEQ multiplex PCR; TCRdb has only the in-frame clones, and not every one. D and trimming come from the DNA, and the V and J calls and clone size come from that table. This table has 110,000 to 150,000 clones, 60% to 85% appearing once. V lost 0 bases to trimming and J lost 8 bases, with 15 bases between them. Per germline, CDR1 MNHNY and CDR2 SVGAGI (reference sequence). CDR3 size: 15 residues. The J gene is TRBJ2-3, the V gene TRBV6-6, with a possible D match to TRBD2 (5 bases). The receptor was isolated from a woman aged 55-70 years with acute or convalescent COVID-19. Sequencing was done on a sample of peripheral blood. The CDR3 nucleotides are TGTGCCAGCAGTTACTCTGGGAGTCGTAAGGTTACGCAGTATTTT. Residues: CASSYSGSRKVTQYF.